This T cell receptor (beta chain) emerged from a study of graft-versus-host responses after intestinal transplantation. Germline loops: CDR1 PRHDT, CDR2 FYEKMQ (reference sequence). This CDR3 has 16 residues. J lost 4 bases, V lost 5 bases, and 11 bases had no gene match. Some clones are missing from TCRdb's copy, which holds only in-frame ones; the method was immunoSEQ multiplex PCR. The table includes some 120,000 clones, 90% detected once. As to this clone: The antigen remains undetermined.

The chain recombines TRBV13 with TRBJ2-1; 7 nucleotides match TRBD2. The specimen comprised unstimulated CD4+ T cells sorted from spleen or lymph node cells, sampled before intestinal transplant. The source of this sequence is a human donor who received an intestinal transplant. The chain's CDR3 is CASSPNRDYPYNEQFF. The DNA for the CDR3 is TGTGCCAGCAGCCCCAACCGGGACTACCCTTACAATGAGCAGTTCTTC.